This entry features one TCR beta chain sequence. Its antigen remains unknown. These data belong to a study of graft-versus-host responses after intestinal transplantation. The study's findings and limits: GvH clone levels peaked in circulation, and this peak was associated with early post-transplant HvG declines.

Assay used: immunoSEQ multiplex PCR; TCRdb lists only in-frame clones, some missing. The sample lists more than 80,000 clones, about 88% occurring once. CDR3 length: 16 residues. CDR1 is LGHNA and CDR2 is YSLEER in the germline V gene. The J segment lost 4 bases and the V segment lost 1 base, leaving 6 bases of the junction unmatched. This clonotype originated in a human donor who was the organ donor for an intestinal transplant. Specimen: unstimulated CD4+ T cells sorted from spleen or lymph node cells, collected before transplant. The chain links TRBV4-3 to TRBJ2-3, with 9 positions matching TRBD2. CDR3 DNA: TGCGCCAGCAGCCAAGTTTTGGGCGGGAGGGCAGATACGCAGTATTTT. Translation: CASSQVLGGRADTQYF.